This is a list of T cell receptor beta chains from one sample in a study of T-cell reconstitution after alpha-beta-depleted transplantation in children. MiXCR was run by TCRdb on the PCR reads, yielding one entry per CDR3 protein. The sample carries 45,000 to 50,000 distinct CDR3 sequences, 40% to 60% recorded once. Sequenced here: peripheral blood, sampled before TCRalphabeta/CD19-depleted stem cell transplant. The receptors derive from a boy under two years old with SCID, due to receive a stem cell transplant. The CDR3 runs from the conserved cysteine through the conserved F or W. A D gene is named only where the DNA matches it firmly. Rows may omit the clone size; those that give it use once, few, many or a size class.

NA	14	TRBV12-3/TRBV12-4	TRBJ2-3	NA	CASRTGLSTDTQYF	TGTGCCAGCAGAACAGGGTTGAGCACAGATACGCAGTATTTT
TRBD1	15	TRBV6-1	TRBJ1-5	once	CASRYPGQGYQPQHF	TGTGCCAGCAGGTATCCGGGACAGGGTTATCAGCCCCAGCATTTT
TRBD1	15	TRBV3-1	TRBJ1-5	NA	CASSRSGTANQPQHF	TGTGCCAGCAGCCGATCCGGGACAGCAAATCAGCCCCAGCATTTT
TRBD1	14	TRBV20-1	TRBJ2-4	many	CSARAGQGWDIQYF	TGCAGTGCTAGAGCGGGACAGGGATGGGACATTCAGTACTTC
NA	14	TRBV20-1	TRBJ2-5	NA	CSASSPDPQETQYF	TGCAGTGCTAGTTCCCCGGACCCCCAAGAGACCCAGTACTTC
NA	16	TRBV4-3	TRBJ2-6	few	CASSPRQVSGANVLTF	TGCGCCAGCAGCCCTCGACAGGTCTCTGGGGCCAACGTCCTGACTTTC
NA	14	TRBV3-1	TRBJ1-1	NA	CASRLGRLNTEAFF	TGTGCCAGCAGGCTGGGACGGTTGAACACTGAAGCTTTCTTT
TRBD2	17	TRBV12-3/TRBV12-4	TRBJ2-5	NA	CASSNQGLAGDLETQYF	TGTGCCAGCAGTAATCAGGGACTAGCGGGGGACCTAGAGACCCAGTACTTC
NA	16	TRBV27	TRBJ2-6	NA	CATRDWGSSGANVLTF	TGTGCCACCCGGGACTGGGGTTCTTCGGGGGCCAACGTCCTGACTTTC
NA	14	TRBV5-1	TRBJ2-7	few	CASSLGPARYEQYF	TGCGCCAGCAGCTTGGGGCCAGCTCGGTACGAGCAGTACTTC
TRBD2	16	TRBV19	TRBJ2-3	NA	CATADELAGFTDTQYF	TGTGCCACCGCCGACGAGCTAGCGGGGTTCACAGATACGCAGTATTTT
NA	17	TRBV20-1	TRBJ1-1	NA	CSAREGGAGATTLEAFF	TGCAGTGCTAGAGAGGGGGGGGCAGGGGCGACTACGCTTGAAGCTTTCTTT
NA	13	TRBV7-3	TRBJ1-6	NA	CASSSLANSPLHF	TGTGCCAGCAGCTCTCTAGCTAATTCACCCCTCCACTTT
TRBD2	15	TRBV20-1	TRBJ2-1	many	CSARDKRGVFGEQFF	TGCAGTGCTAGAGACAAGCGGGGGGTTTTTGGTGAGCAGTTCTTC
NA	12	TRBV6-4	TRBJ2-1	NA	CASSRLGEEQFF	TGTGCCAGCAGTCGTCTGGGGGAAGAGCAGTTCTTC
NA	13	TRBV18	TRBJ1-3	few	CASSPRVGNTIYF	TGTGCCAGCTCACCTCGAGTCGGAAACACCATATATTTT
NA	16	TRBV7-9	TRBJ2-5	NA	CASSSRNRASQETQYF	TGTGCCAGCAGCTCCAGGAACAGGGCGAGTCAAGAGACCCAGTACTTC
NA	17	TRBV7-2	TRBJ2-5	NA	CASSLPWRAGTEETQYF	TGTGCCAGCAGCCTCCCCTGGAGAGCGGGGACAGAAGAGACCCAGTACTTC
NA	12	TRBV29-1	TRBJ1-1	NA	CSVEFRATEAFF	TGCAGCGTTGAGTTCAGGGCAACTGAAGCTTTCTTT
NA	12	TRBV13	TRBJ1-5	NA	CASGYGDQPQHF	TGTGCCAGCGGCTATGGGGACCAGCCCCAGCATTTT
NA	15	TRBV5-4	TRBJ2-7	few	CASSPGTDPSYEQYF	TGTGCCAGCAGCCCAGGGACCGACCCCTCCTACGAGCAGTACTTC
NA	15	TRBV20-1	TRBJ2-1	NA	CSARTRPNRYNEQFF	TGCAGTGCTAGGACGCGGCCAAACCGATACAATGAGCAGTTCTTC
NA	14	TRBV7-6	TRBJ1-2	NA	CASSLDRLLYGYTF	TGTGCCAGCAGCTTAGACAGGCTACTCTATGGCTACACCTTC
TRBD1	12	TRBV7-2	TRBJ1-2	NA	CASSGDRKGYTF	TGTGCCAGCAGCGGGGACAGAAAGGGCTACACCTTC
NA	11	TRBV20-1	TRBJ1-1	NA	CSARGPLEAFF	TGCAGTGCTAGAGGCCCTCTTGAAGCTTTCTTT
NA	13	TRBV14	TRBJ1-6	many	CASSPGPGSPLHF	TGTGCCAGCAGCCCAGGTCCCGGATCACCCCTCCACTTT
NA	14	TRBV5-4	TRBJ1-2	NA	CASSSPAGLYGYTF	TGTGCCAGCAGCTCCCCTGCAGGCCTCTATGGCTACACCTTC
NA	14	TRBV9	TRBJ2-1	NA	CASSVAGGANEQFF	TGTGCCAGCAGCGTAGCAGGAGGGGCCAATGAGCAGTTCTTC
NA	17	TRBV20-1	TRBJ2-3	many	CSAPPDPRRRGGDTQYF	TGCAGTGCTCCCCCCGATCCCCGGAGGAGGGGTGGAGATACGCAGTATTTT
NA	13	TRBV6-4	TRBJ2-2	NA	CASSAANTGELFF	TGTGCCAGCAGTGCCGCGAACACCGGGGAGCTGTTTTTT
NA	16	TRBV15	TRBJ1-1	NA	CATSRDLIDGGTEAFF	TGTGCCACCAGCAGAGACCTTATAGATGGTGGGACTGAAGCTTTCTTT
TRBD1	16	TRBV7-2	TRBJ2-2	NA	CASSLQGARNTGELFF	TGTGCCAGCAGCTTACAGGGGGCGCGAAACACCGGGGAGCTGTTTTTT
NA	17	TRBV2	TRBJ2-2	NA	CASSDYRMTVNTGELFF	TGTGCCAGCAGTGACTATCGGATGACCGTCAACACCGGGGAGCTGTTTTTT
NA	17	TRBV4-2	TRBJ2-1	NA	CASSQDHTGIPYNEQFF	TGTGCCAGCAGCCAAGATCACACGGGAATCCCCTACAATGAGCAGTTCTTC
NA	16	TRBV20-1	TRBJ2-1	NA	CSARDPREPYYNEQFF	TGCAGTGCTAGAGATCCCAGGGAACCTTACTACAATGAGCAGTTCTTC
NA	14	TRBV5-1	TRBJ2-3	NA	CASSLGQITDTQYF	TGCGCCAGCAGCTTGGGACAGATCACAGATACGCAGTATTTT
NA	15	TRBV7-9	TRBJ1-2	few	CASSFPRGSGYGYTF	TGTGCCAGCAGCTTCCCCAGGGGAAGTGGCTATGGCTACACCTTC
NA	14	TRBV20-1	TRBJ1-1	NA	CSARAPYRDTEAFF	TGCAGTGCTAGAGCTCCCTACAGGGACACTGAAGCTTTCTTT
NA	12	TRBV20-1	TRBJ2-1	many	CSASGRAHEQFF	TGCAGTGCTAGCGGCAGGGCACATGAGCAGTTCTTC
TRBD1	16	TRBV5-1	TRBJ2-2	NA	CASGTGVTANTGELFF	TGCGCCAGCGGTACAGGGGTTACCGCGAACACCGGGGAGCTGTTTTTT
TRBD1	17	TRBV13	TRBJ1-5	few	CASSFDPEDRVIMPQHF	TGTGCCAGCAGCTTCGACCCGGAGGACAGGGTGATAATGCCCCAGCATTTT
NA	19	TRBV20-1	TRBJ2-1	few	CSVSGAVPTRESSYNEQFF	TGCAGCGTCTCGGGGGCGGTTCCTACTCGGGAAAGCTCCTACAATGAGCAGTTCTTC
NA	15	TRBV11-2	TRBJ2-7	NA	CTSSLGGVRGHKQYF	TGTACCAGCAGCTTAGGGGGAGTGCGGGGACACAAGCAGTACTTC
TRBD2	15	TRBV5-1	TRBJ2-5	NA	CASSPKTSGSGTQYF	TGCGCCAGCAGCCCCAAGACTAGCGGAAGCGGGACCCAGTACTTC
NA	16	TRBV20-1	TRBJ2-2	NA	CSARGVGRVSTGELFF	TGCAGTGCTAGGGGGGTGGGCAGAGTTTCTACCGGGGAGCTGTTTTTT
NA	14	TRBV15	TRBJ1-2	NA	CATSRAGLNYGYTF	TGTGCCACCAGCAGAGCTGGGCTTAACTATGGCTACACCTTC
TRBD1	15	TRBV5-1	TRBJ2-1	medium-sized	CASSLGTGRDNEQFF	TGCGCCAGCAGCTTAGGGACAGGGAGGGACAATGAGCAGTTCTTC
NA	15	TRBV12-3/TRBV12-4	TRBJ1-5	NA	CASSLYADSNQPQHF	TGTGCCAGCAGTTTATACGCAGATAGCAATCAGCCCCAGCATTTT
NA	13	TRBV6-4	TRBJ2-1	few	CASSEGGYNEQFF	TGTGCCAGCAGCGAAGGGGGATACAATGAGCAGTTCTTC